This T cell receptor beta chain stems from a study of shared clonotypes between healthy human individuals (dated by TCRdb to the early 2020s). Study-wide context: The cohort included three men and a couple of women between 18 and 49 years of age. Libraries were prepared and TCR repertoires were sequenced by different laboratories using diverse techniques, in order to increase sequencing depth and limit assay-specific biases. The study deeply sequenced blood TCR repertoires of about five healthy adults to estimate repertoire size and the extent of clonotype sharing between individuals. Per donor, leukapheresis produced somewhere between about 0.94 and 9.5 billion PBMCs. For each donor, CD4 naive and CD4 memory were each run on three plates, CD8 naive on two plates, and CD8 memory on one plate. What the research found in general, with its limitations: When a few donors were compared, the shared fraction of clonotypes was 5% to 6.5% for naive CD4, around 3.6% for naive CD8, 2.3% for memory CD4, and roughly 0.43% for memory CD8. Because the study included a small number of donors, the genetic and exposure-history diversity represented was limited. Compared with non-shared clonotypes, the clonotypes found in all four sorted-subset donors had higher generation probabilities. Even with the large sequencing depth, rarefaction of the sorted-subset datasets indicated that sequencing was incomplete. Sampling was limited to blood, and TCR repertoires in tissue likely differ from TCR repertoires in blood. Naive subsets generally had larger estimated clonotype richness than memory subsets did. Pairwise subsampling indicated that sequencing depth was expected to affect the degree of clonotype sharing among donors.

The donors were healthy, HIV-negative adults with no recently reported acute infections or vaccinations. Only Caucasian adults living in Nashville, Tennessee, USA were represented among the donors. Magnetic negative selection was used to enrich CD4+ T cells, after which naive cells were positively selected on CD45RA and the negative fraction became the memory subset. Blood was collected by leukapheresis, and PBMCs were isolated by Ficoll-Histopaque density gradient centrifugation and then cryopreserved in liquid nitrogen vapor phase. Analytical flow cytometry was used to check the purity and quantity of every magnetically sorted T cell population. Genomic DNA was isolated from every sorted fraction and measured by UV absorbance on a Nanodrop 2000c. Spanning cysteine to phenylalanine, the CDR3 consists of 14 amino acids. Here the CDR3 DNA is all that survives: 42 bases in frame from base 1. Taken from the germline V gene, the CDR1 and CDR2 loops are KGHSH and LQKENI. The V and J ends are trimmed by 1 base and 1 base, leaving 8 bases between them.

Using the deep immunoSEQ assay, TCR CDR3 regions were amplified from genomic DNA by multiplex PCR. For each cell subset, the extracted genomic DNA was distributed evenly across all wells of several immunoSEQ 96-well plates, and each plate served as one replicate. For sorted subsets, 200 ng of genomic DNA, equivalent to some 30,000 T cell genomes, went into each replicate PCR. The purified libraries were quantified using a Qubit 3.0 fluorometer, sized with a Bioanalyzer 2100, and then quantified again using the KAPA Library Quantification kit. Every immunoSEQ 96-well plate was sequenced on a dedicated single-read 150-cycle Illumina NextSeq 550 flow cell. The source study handled its data this way. Because the immunoSEQ output held only junctional sequences and lacked quality scores, the filtering could not match the filtering applied to full-length reads. Sequences were annotated with PyIR, a Python wrapper for IgBLAST v1.9, using IMGT germline references to assign V/J genes and CDR3. Any read was removed if the V/J assignment was weak (E-value above 1e-6), the CDR3 was missing, or the read contained stop codons, out-of-frame junctions, or ambiguous translated residues. V3J clonotypes were defined by identical inferred V gene, J gene, and CDR3 amino acid sequence. Percentage overlap between repertoires was computed as shared unique clonotypes divided by the size of the smaller repertoire. Richness of each repertoire was evaluated using RTK rarefaction, the Chao1 estimator, and Recon v2.1 estimates of unobserved clonotypes. Generation probabilities for all TCRbeta clonotypes obtained by the gDNA method from several donors were computed using OLGA. The table was pulled from immuneACCESS by TCRdb, which kept in-frame rearrangements only. Such tables lose some clones; where checked, under half of the loss comes from unresolved V genes, and the rest has no known cause. Clone size and the V and J calls come from that table; the DNA yielded D and trimming. The sample records 2 million to 3 million clones, 80% to 95% of which are singletons. The biggest ten clones account for roughly 0.39% of the sample.

Of note for this clone: There is no known antigen for this receptor. No quality values exist for individual bases; no much larger clone is one base distant. The same CDR3 is also encoded by other DNA sequences in this sample.

This clonotype was obtained from a man younger than 35 in good health. Some clones in this sample may be carry-over from other donors' samples. Sequences were obtained from naive CD4+ T cells from PBMCs. The sample's cell subset or site, from its label and the paper: CD45RA+ positively selected. The chain couples TRBV18 to TRBJ2-7, with the D call tentatively TRBD1 or TRBD2, each fitting 5 bases. CDR3 loop: CASSPRDGSYEQYF. In nucleotide form, the sequence is TGTGCCAGCTCACCACGGGACGGTTCCTACGAGCAGTACTTC.